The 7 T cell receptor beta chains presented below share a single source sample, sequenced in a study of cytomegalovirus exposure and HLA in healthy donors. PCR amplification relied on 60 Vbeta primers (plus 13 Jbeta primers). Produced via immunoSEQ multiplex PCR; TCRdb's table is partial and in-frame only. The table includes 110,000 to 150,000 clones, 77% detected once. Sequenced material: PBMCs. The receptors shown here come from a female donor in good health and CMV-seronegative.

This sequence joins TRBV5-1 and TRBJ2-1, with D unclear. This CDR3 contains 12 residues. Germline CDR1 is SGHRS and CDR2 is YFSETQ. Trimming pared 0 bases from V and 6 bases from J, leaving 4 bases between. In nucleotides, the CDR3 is TGCGCCAGCAGCTTGGCCCGCAATGAGCAGTTCTTC. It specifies CASSLARNEQFF.

The CDR3 nucleotides are TGTGCCAGCAGCCAAGGAACAGAACGTTTGAACACTGAAGCTTTCTTT. Residues: CASSQGTERLNTEAFF. The V call is TRBV4-2, the J call TRBJ1-1; D is uncertain. The CDR3 contains 16 residues. The germline V gene has CDR1 LGHNA and CDR2 YNFKEQ. V lost 1 base and J lost 0, with 12 bases in between.

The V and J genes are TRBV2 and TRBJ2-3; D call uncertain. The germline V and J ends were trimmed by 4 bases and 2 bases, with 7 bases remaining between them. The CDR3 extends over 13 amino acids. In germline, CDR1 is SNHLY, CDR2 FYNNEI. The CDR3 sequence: CASSGTVTDTQYF. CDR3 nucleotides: TGTGCCAGCAGTGGTACAGTCACAGATACGCAGTATTTT.

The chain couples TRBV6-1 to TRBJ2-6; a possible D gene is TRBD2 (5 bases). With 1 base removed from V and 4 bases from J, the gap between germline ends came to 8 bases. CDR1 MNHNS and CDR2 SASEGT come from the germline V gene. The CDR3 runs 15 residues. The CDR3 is CASSEGGAGANVLTF. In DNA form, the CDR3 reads TGTGCCAGCAGTGAAGGGGGAGCGGGGGCCAACGTCCTGACTTTC.

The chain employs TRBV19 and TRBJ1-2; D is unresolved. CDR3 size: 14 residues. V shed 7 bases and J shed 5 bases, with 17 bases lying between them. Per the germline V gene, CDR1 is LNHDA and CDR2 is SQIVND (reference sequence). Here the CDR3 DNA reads TGTGCCAGTAACTTGGCCCAGAACAGTTATGGCTACACCTTC. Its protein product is CASNLAQNSYGYTF.

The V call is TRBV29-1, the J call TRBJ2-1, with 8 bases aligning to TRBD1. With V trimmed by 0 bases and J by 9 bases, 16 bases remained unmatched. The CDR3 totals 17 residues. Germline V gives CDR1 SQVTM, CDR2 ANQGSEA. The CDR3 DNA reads TGCAGCGTTGAAGATCATCGGGCAGGGACACAGGGGGGTGAGCAGTTCTTC. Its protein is CSVEDHRAGTQGGEQFF.

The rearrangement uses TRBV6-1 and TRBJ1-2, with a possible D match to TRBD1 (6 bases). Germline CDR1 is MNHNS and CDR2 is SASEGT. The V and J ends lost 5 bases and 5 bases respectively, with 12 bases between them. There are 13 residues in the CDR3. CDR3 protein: CASSIGQIYGYTF. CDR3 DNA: TGTGCCAGCAGTATAGGACAGATTTATGGCTACACCTTC.